Described below is a single T cell receptor (beta chain) sequence and its context. Germline loops: CDR1 LNHNV, CDR2 YYDKDF (reference sequence). J was trimmed by 5 bases and V by 3 bases; bases with no gene match: 0. The CDR3 is 13 amino acids. Assay used: immunoSEQ multiplex PCR; TCRdb lists only in-frame clones, some missing. The repertoire includes 75,000 to 85,000 clones, approximately 86% of them detected once, and about a sixth sits in the top ten. This sample stems from a study of blood T cell repertoires in COVID-19. The chain joins TRBV15 to TRBJ2-1, with 8 bases that match TRBD2. Specimen: peripheral blood. The TCR originated in a human donor in a cohort sampled during active COVID-19. The CDR3 bases are TGTGCCACCAGCAGGGGACTAGACAATGAGCAGTTCTTC. Amino acids: CATSRGLDNEQFF.